A selection of T cell receptor beta chains follows, all from one sample in a study of T cell responses to AZD1222 COVID-19 vaccine. Sequencing used immunoSEQ multiplex PCR; TCRdb keeps in-frame clones, though not all of them. The table lists more than 150,000 clones, roughly nine tenths of them singletons. Here the sequenced sample was peripheral blood, taken 28 days after the second AZD1222 dose. The receptors derive from an adult who received the AZD1222 COVID-19 vaccine. Each CDR3 is given with its conserved first and last residue. Each record gives: D gene, V gene, clone size, J gene, CDR3 protein, CDR3 DNA. The D gene is left open where the match is weak. Not every row has a clone size; where given, it reads once, few, many or a size class.

.,TRBV4-1,.,TRBJ2-1,CASSQEVTRVFEQFF,TGCGCCAGCAGCCAAGAAGTAACTAGGGTCTTTGAGCAGTTCTTC
.,TRBV5-6,.,TRBJ1-4,CASSFLSSAAGVF,TGTGCCAGCAGCTTCTTATCATCGGCTGCAGGTGTTTTT
.,TRBV7-9,.,TRBJ2-5,CASSSLPSGGETQYF,TGTGCCAGCAGCTCCCTTCCCTCCGGGGGAGAGACCCAGTACTTC
.,TRBV30,few,TRBJ2-2,CAWSVRDADTGELFF,TGTGCCTGGAGTGTACGAGACGCCGACACCGGGGAGCTGTTTTTT
.,TRBV5-1,.,TRBJ1-5,CASSLRGNQPQHF,TGCGCCAGCAGCTTGAGGGGCAATCAGCCCCAGCATTTT
TRBD1,TRBV5-1,.,TRBJ1-1,CASSGGTGGTEAFF,TGCGCCAGCAGCGGAGGGACAGGGGGCACTGAAGCTTTCTTT
TRBD2,TRBV7-9,.,TRBJ2-2,CASSTTGGADTGELFF,TGTGCCAGCAGCACCACGGGGGGGGCGGACACCGGGGAGCTGTTTTTT
.,TRBV11-3,.,TRBJ1-1,CASSADREYTEAFF,TGTGCCAGCAGCGCGGACAGAGAATACACTGAAGCTTTCTTT
.,TRBV21-1,.,TRBJ1-5,CASSNGRKSNQPQHF,TGTGCCAGCAGCAACGGTAGAAAGAGCAATCAGCCCCAGCATTTT
TRBD1,TRBV28,.,TRBJ2-7,CASSSLGTGSPYEQYF,TGTGCCAGCAGTTCCCTAGGGACAGGGTCCCCCTACGAGCAGTACTTC
.,TRBV19,.,TRBJ1-4,CASSLVATNEKLFF,TGTGCCAGTAGTCTAGTCGCAACTAATGAAAAACTGTTTTTT
.,TRBV3-1/TRBV3-2,.,TRBJ2-1,CASSQDGGNEQFF,TGTGCCAGCAGCCAAGATGGGGGCAATGAGCAGTTCTTC
TRBD1,TRBV10-3,.,TRBJ1-2,CAIRGQGAFGYTF,TGTGCCATCAGAGGACAGGGGGCATTCGGCTACACCTTC
.,TRBV20-1,.,TRBJ1-2,CSASAGTLSF,TGCAGTGCTAGTGCAGGGACTTTGAGCTTC
.,TRBV2,.,TRBJ2-7,CASTPESSYEQYF,TGTGCCAGCACCCCGGAGAGCTCCTACGAGCAGTACTTC
TRBD2,TRBV19,.,TRBJ2-1,CASSIVPGGNEQFF,TGTGCCAGTAGTATTGTCCCGGGGGGCAATGAGCAGTTCTTC